This TCR beta chain was captured in a study of human T cells and chemical hapten exposure. Turning to the study itself: TCR yields differed between samples (mainly from small differences in pooled library volume). Study-level points and caveats: Alopecia affected the donors, so their immune response may differ from healthy people's.

This clonotype appeared a few times. Antigen specificity is unknown. The sample's time point: patch test 1, 2 weeks after DPC sensitization. The treatment: therapeutic diphenylcyclopropenone sensitization with weekly scalp DPC. Blood, whole and unfractionated, served as the source for total RNA extraction. Unique molecular identifiers were linked by the library to individual cDNA molecules. TCRdb redid the calling of the RACE reads with MiXCR, one entry per CDR3 protein. The sample shows about 35,000 distinct CDR3 sequences, around 6.5% of them seen only once. Trimming pared 1 base from V and 4 bases from J, leaving 10 bases between. This CDR3 comprises 13 residues. Germline assignment: CDR1 GTSNPN and CDR2 SVGIG (reference sequence).

Sequencing used whole blood, obtained in connection with sensitization to the hapten diphenylcyclopropenone (DPC). This sequence joins TRBV30 and TRBJ1-2; D remains ambiguous. This clonotype was sampled from a woman aged 30 to 39 with alopecia areata. Some clones in this sample may be carry-over from other donors' samples. DNA for the CDR3: TGTGCCTGGAGTGAGGGTTTCGGCTATGGCTACACCTTC. The encoded protein is CAWSEGFGYGYTF.